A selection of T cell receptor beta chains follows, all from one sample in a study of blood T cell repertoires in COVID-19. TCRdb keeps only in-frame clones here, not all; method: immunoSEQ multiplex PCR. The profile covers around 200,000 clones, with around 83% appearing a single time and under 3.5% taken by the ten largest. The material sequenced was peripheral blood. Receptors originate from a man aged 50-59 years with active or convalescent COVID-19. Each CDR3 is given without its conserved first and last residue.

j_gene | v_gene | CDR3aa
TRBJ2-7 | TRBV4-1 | ASSHTWGGAEEQY
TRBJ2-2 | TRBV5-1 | ASSPGQLNTGELF
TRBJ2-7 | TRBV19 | ASGGGTALYEQY
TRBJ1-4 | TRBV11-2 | ASSLIPGNEKLF
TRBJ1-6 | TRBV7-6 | ASSLVASSYNSPLH
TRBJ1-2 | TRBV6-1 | ASSEVGHPRYGYT
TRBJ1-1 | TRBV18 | ASSIMGQLLNTEAF
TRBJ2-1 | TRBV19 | ASSPGQSYNEQF
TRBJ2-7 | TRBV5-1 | ASSLAYGGTVLEQY
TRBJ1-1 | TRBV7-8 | ASSFTGINTEAF
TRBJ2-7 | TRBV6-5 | ASLSAPGTSYEQY
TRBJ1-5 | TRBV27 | ASSKTFQASNQPQH
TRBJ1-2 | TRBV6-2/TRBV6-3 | ASSPTGSTYGYT
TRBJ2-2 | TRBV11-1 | ASSSRVAGTGELF
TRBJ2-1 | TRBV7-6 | ASSPLSAGGNYNEQF
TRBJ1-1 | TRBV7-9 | ASSRQTGGNTEAF
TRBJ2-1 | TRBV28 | ASSRPSGSVNEQF
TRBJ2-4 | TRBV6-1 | ASSEGLGPIQY
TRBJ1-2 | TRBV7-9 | ASSLGGQGPRSNYGYT
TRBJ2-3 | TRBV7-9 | ASSSSPPLAGGPPDTQY
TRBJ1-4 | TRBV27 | AVRGNGEKLF
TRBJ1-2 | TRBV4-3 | ASSQVPQTTNYGYT
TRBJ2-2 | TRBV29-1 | SVISGSGNTGELF
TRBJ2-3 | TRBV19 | ASSRDLLSRDTQY
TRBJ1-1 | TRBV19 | ASRPWTGTQNTEAF
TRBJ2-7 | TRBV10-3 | AISGRDRGSEQY
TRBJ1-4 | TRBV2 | ASMEQGTTNEKLF
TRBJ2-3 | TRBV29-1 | SVEALDRAFADTQY
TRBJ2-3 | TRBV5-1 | ASSFQGLRPDTQY
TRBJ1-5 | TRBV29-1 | SASEGSLRH
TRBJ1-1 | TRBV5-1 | ASSTRQGAQAEAF
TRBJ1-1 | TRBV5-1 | ASSLGAGGLMNTEAF
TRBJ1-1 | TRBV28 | ASSMGTQGNTEAF
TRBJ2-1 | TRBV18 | ASSPSPTGLNEQF
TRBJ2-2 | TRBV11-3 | ASSPNTGELF
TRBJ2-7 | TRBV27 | ASSISGIYEQY
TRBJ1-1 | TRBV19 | ASSMDWAGGTEAF
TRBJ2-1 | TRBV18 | ASSRDRGNEQF
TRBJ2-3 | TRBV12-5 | ASGLSGGPADTQY
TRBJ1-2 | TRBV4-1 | ASRGPGTGNYGYT
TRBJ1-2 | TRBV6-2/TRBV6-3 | ASSYSAGGVYGYT
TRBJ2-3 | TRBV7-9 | ASSSDQDRASTDTQY
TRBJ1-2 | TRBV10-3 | AISESGPGYT
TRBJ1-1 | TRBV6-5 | ASRQIQGGNTEAF
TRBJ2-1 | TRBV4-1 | ASSQGLVLSYNEQF
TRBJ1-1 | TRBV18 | ASSPGGGKAEAF
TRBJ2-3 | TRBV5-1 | ASSLDQGAEDTQY
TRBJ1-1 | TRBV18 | ASSPELNTEAF
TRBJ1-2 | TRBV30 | AWSGKTGANYGYT
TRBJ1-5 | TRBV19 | ASSRTVDGQPQH
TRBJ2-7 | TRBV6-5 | ASSKTGLEY
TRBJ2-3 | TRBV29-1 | SAKRGSTDTQY
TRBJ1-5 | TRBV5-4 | ASSTRDRGIDSNQPQH
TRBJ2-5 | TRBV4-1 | ASSQTRRETQY
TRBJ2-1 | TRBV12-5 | ASGRSGGPEQF
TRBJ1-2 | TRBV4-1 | ASSQQGNYGYT
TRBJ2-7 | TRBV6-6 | ASSYSILRNYEQY
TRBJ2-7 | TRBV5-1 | ASGQGAGEQY
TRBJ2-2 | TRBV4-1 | ASSHLSGRTGELF